This T cell receptor (beta chain) appears in the sequencing data of a study of T-cell memory formation after mild COVID-19. TCRdb called the 5' RACE reads again in MiXCR, with one record for every CDR3 protein. The table has over 350,000 distinct CDR3 sequences, about 24% seen once. This clonotype turned up a few times. V lost 0 bases and J 5 bases, leaving 16 bases between the germline ends. The CDR3 consists of 16 residues. The germline CDR1 and CDR2 sequences are DFQATT and SNEGSKA (reference sequence). The sequencing input was PBMCs or a T cell subset sorted from them (not recorded which). The chain employs TRBV20-1 and TRBJ2-2, with D possibly being TRBD1 or TRBD2 (5 bases each). This TCR derives from an adult woman who had mild COVID-19 (a few samples of this study predate the infection). Cell type and time point are not known. CDR3 protein: CSARDLAVGETGELFF. CDR3 in DNA: TGCAGTGCTAGAGATTTAGCCGTGGGGGAAACCGGGGAGCTGTTTTTT.